What follows are 16 T cell receptor beta chains derived from one specimen sequenced in a study of identical twins. TCRdb fed the 5' RACE reads into MiXCR, producing one record per CDR3 protein. The table lists 450,000 to 500,000 distinct CDR3 sequences, roughly an eighth of them singletons. In addition, the sample was reused for a study of yellow fever vaccine responses in identical twins.

Sequenced material: CD4+ T cells sorted from blood. The receptors were sampled from a woman under 30 in good health.

The rearrangement uses TRBV7-9 and TRBJ1-2; 10 nucleotides align to TRBD1. The V and J ends lost 5 bases and 9 bases, in that order; junction bases with no gene match: 12. Germline V lookup: CDR1 SEHNR, CDR2 FQNEAQ (reference sequence). This CDR3 region has 15 residues. CDR3 loop: CASSPLLGQGFRYTF. CDR3 DNA sequence: TGTGCCAGCAGCCCGCTTTTGGGACAGGGGTTTCGCTACACCTTC.

In its sample, this clonotype was seen a few times. J is TRBJ2-7 and V is TRBV14; TRBD1 agrees at 9 bases. The CDR3 spans 20 residues. Germline V gene sequence: CDR1 SGHDN, CDR2 FVKESK. Trimming took 4 bases from V and 3 from J; bases not matched to a gene: 22. CDR3 coding DNA: TGTGCCAGCAGCCGCGTAGGGGTCCCGGGACAGGGTACGTCTTTCTACGAGCAGTACTTC. Encoded protein: CASSRVGVPGQGTSFYEQYF.

V gene TRBV20-1 combines with J gene TRBJ2-1, with TRBD2 matching over 11 bases. Germline loops: CDR1 DFQATT, CDR2 SNEGSKA (reference sequence). The V gene end was trimmed by 5 bases and the J gene end by 7 bases; junction bases not matched to a gene: 13. This CDR3 spans 16 amino acids. CDR3 coding DNA: TGCAGTGCTCCCCGACTAGCGGGGTTGTTGCATAATGAGCAGTTCTTC. Translation gives CSAPRLAGLLHNEQFF.

This clonotype was counted only a few times. The chain couples TRBV5-6 to TRBJ2-5; D may be TRBD1 (6 bases). V lost 3 bases, J lost 4 bases, and 16 bases lay in between. The CDR3 consists of 15 residues. The germline V gene has CDR1 SGHDT and CDR2 YYEEEE. For the CDR3, the DNA is TGTGCCAGCAGCTCACAGGGTAAAGGGGGAGAGACCCAGTACTTC. The encoded protein is CASSSQGKGGETQYF. The variable domain in full, completed from reference TRBV5-6 and TRBJ2-5, reads DAGVTQSPTHLIKTRGQQVTLRCSPKSGHDTVSWYQQALGQGPQFIFQYYEEEERQRGNFPDRFSGHQFPNYSSELNVNALLLGDSALYLCASSSQGKGGETQYFGPGTRLLVL.

This clonotype has a count of ten or more. The rearrangement uses TRBV29-1 and TRBJ2-7, with D maybe TRBD1 (5 bases). The CDR3 is 13 amino acids. Germline values: CDR1 SQVTM, CDR2 ANQGSEA. Deletions cut 1 base from V and 0 bases from J, with 7 bases between. CDR3 nucleotide sequence: TGCAGCGTTGAAGGTAGGGGCTCCTACGAGCAGTACTTC. The encoded protein is CSVEGRGSYEQYF.

This clonotype turned up a few times. The V gene is TRBV19, the J gene TRBJ2-5; the D gene is possibly TRBD1 (6 bases). The V gene lost 4 bases and the J gene lost 3 bases, with 9 bases spanning the gap. The length of the CDR3 is 13 residues. The germline V gene has CDR1 LNHDA and CDR2 SQIVND (reference sequence). CDR3 DNA: TGTGCCAGTAGTACGGGACAAAAAGAGACCCAGTACTTC. Protein product: CASSTGQKETQYF.

V is TRBV29-1 and J is TRBJ2-7; 11 nucleotides line up with TRBD1. CDR3 length: 13 amino acids. Trimming removed 5 bases from V and 3 bases from J; junction bases left unmatched: 3. The germline V gene encodes CDR1 SQVTM and CDR2 ANQGSEA. This CDR3 is CSVSGQGGYEQYF. The CDR3 bases are TGCAGCGTTTCGGGACAGGGGGGCTACGAGCAGTACTTC.

This rearrangement joins TRBV20-1 to TRBJ2-7; 10 positions agree with TRBD2. This CDR3 has 14 amino acids. The germline V gene encodes CDR1 DFQATT and CDR2 SNEGSKA (reference sequence). Losses at the gene ends were 6 bases for V and 2 bases for J; bases not matched to a gene: 7. CDR3 loop: CSAPGLAKTYEQYF. For the CDR3, the DNA is TGCAGTGCCCCGGGACTAGCGAAAACCTACGAGCAGTACTTC.

This clonotype was picked up a small number of times. The rearrangement uses TRBV7-8 and TRBJ1-5, with D unclear. The V end lost 2 bases, the J end lost 2 bases, and 7 bases lay between the germline ends. The V gene's germline CDR1 is SGHVS and CDR2 FQNEAQ. The CDR3 extends over 14 amino acids. DNA of the CDR3: TGTGCCAGCAGCTTACAGTCTCGCAATCAGCCCCAGCATTTT. Its protein is CASSLQSRNQPQHF.

This clonotype showed up just a few times. The CDR3 DNA reads as TGCGCCAGCAGCCAAGATCCATCGGGGGCCTCGCAAGAGACCCAGTACTTC. Protein: CASSQDPSGASQETQYF. The V call is TRBV4-1, the J call TRBJ2-5; D may be TRBD1 or TRBD2 (6 bases each). Germline V gene lookup returns CDR1 MGHRA and CDR2 YSYEKL. V gave up 0 bases and J gave up 2 bases, with 16 bases separating them. This CDR3 spans 17 amino acids.

J is TRBJ2-5 and V is TRBV20-1; TRBD1 matches 7 bases. CDR1 is DFQATT, CDR2 SNEGSKA, per germline (reference sequence). There are 14 residues in the CDR3. With V trimmed by 2 bases and J by 2 bases, 5 bases remained unmatched. The CDR3 sequence: CSARSGGKQETQYF. CDR3 DNA: TGCAGTGCTAGATCAGGGGGAAAGCAAGAGACCCAGTACTTC.

J is TRBJ2-3 and V is TRBV12-3 or TRBV12-4; D not certain. With 8 bases removed from V and 1 base from J, the gap between germline ends came to 19 bases. This CDR3 comprises 16 residues. CDR3 amino acids: CASARPPGDGTDTQYF. For the CDR3, the DNA is TGTGCCAGCGCCCGACCGCCGGGTGACGGCACAGATACGCAGTATTTT.

The sample holds a few counts of this clonotype. In nucleotides, the CDR3 is TGCGCCAGCAGCCCGCTAAGAGCGGGGCCCAACACCGGGGAGCTGTTTTTT. Translated: CASSPLRAGPNTGELFF. V is TRBV5-1 and J is TRBJ2-2, with 7 bases matching TRBD2. The CDR3 spans 17 residues. Per germline, CDR1 SGHRS and CDR2 YFSETQ. The trim removed 4 bases at V and 2 bases at J, leaving 11 bases unmatched.

The chain joins TRBV24-1 to TRBJ2-1; D possibly corresponds to TRBD2 (5 bases). This CDR3 contains 14 residues. CDR1 KGHDR and CDR2 SFDVKD come from the germline V gene. V dropped 4 bases and J dropped 4 bases, with 10 bases sitting between them. CDR3 bases: TGTGCCACCAGTGACCGGACTGATTACAATGAGCAGTTCTTC. Its translation is CATSDRTDYNEQFF.

This clonotype was counted at least ten times. This sequence joins TRBV7-2 and TRBJ1-5; D is unresolved. This CDR3 contains 15 residues. Trimming took 4 bases from V and 7 from J, leaving 17 bases between them. CDR1 SGHTA and CDR2 FQGNSA come from the germline V gene. CDR3 region: CASSSDPARKQPQHF. The CDR3, as DNA: TGTGCCAGCAGCTCCGATCCGGCCAGAAAACAGCCCCAGCATTTT.

This rearrangement joins TRBV12-5 to TRBJ2-7; D gene ambiguous. The germline V gene has CDR1 LGHNT and CDR2 FRNRAP. This CDR3 region has 17 residues. The V end was cut by 3 bases, the J end by 5 bases, with 23 bases between. CDR3 sequence reads: CASGFERKDGDYNEQYF. DNA of the CDR3: TGTGCTAGTGGTTTCGAGCGTAAAGACGGAGATTATAACGAGCAGTACTTC.